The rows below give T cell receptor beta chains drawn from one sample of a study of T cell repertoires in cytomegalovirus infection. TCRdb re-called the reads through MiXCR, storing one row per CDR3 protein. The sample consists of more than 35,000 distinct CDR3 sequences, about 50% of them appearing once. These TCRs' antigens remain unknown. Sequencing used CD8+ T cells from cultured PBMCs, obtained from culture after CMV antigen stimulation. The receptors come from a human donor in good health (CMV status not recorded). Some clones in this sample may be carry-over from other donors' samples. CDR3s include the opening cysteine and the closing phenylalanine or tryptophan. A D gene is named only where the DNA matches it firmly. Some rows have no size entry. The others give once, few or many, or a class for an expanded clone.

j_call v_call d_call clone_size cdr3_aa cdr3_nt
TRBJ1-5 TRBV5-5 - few CASSFGYSNQPQHF TGTGCCAGCAGCTTTGGTTATAGCAATCAGCCCCAGCATTTT
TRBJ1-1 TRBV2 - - CASRKAGTKNTEAFF TGTGCCAGCAGAAAGGCCGGGACAAAGAACACTGAAGCTTTCTTT
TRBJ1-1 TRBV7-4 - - CASSFGITEAFF TGTGCCAGCAGCTTTGGCATCACTGAAGCTTTCTTT
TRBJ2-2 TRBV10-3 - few CAISEPNTGELFF TGTGCCATCAGTGAACCTAACACCGGGGAGCTGTTTTTT
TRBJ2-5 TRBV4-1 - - CASSQPLRGQETQYF TGCGCCAGCAGCCAACCCCTGCGGGGCCAAGAGACCCAGTACTTC
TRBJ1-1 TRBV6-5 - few CASSYVRWYGAFF TGTGCCAGCAGTTACGTACGGTGGTACGGGGCTTTCTTT
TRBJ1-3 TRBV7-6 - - CASSFRLPTPFSGNTIYF TGTGCCAGCAGCTTTAGATTGCCCACTCCTTTCTCTGGAAACACCATATATTTT
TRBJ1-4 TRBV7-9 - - CASSSGSSEKLFF TGTGCCAGCAGTTCCGGGTCTAGCGAAAAACTGTTTTTT
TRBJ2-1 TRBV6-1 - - CASSLSRAIGYNEQFF TGTGCCAGCAGCCTTTCCAGGGCTATAGGCTACAATGAGCAGTTCTTC
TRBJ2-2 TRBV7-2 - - CASSFPHGDVNTGELFF TGTGCCAGCAGCTTTCCCCATGGGGACGTGAACACCGGGGAGCTGTTTTTT
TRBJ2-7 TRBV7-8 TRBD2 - CASSLGGGGARYEQYF TGTGCCAGCAGCTTAGGGGGCGGGGGGGCCCGCTACGAGCAGTACTTC
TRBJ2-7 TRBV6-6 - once CASTPRGAGRAYEQYF TGTGCCAGCACCCCCCGAGGGGCAGGGAGAGCCTACGAGCAGTACTTC
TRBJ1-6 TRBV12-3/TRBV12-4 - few CASSLIPEIYSTLHF TGTGCCAGCAGTCTTATTCCAGAAATATATTCGACCCTCCACTTT
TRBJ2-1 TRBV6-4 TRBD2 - CASSETSGGYNEQFF TGTGCCAGCAGTGAGACTAGCGGGGGTTACAATGAGCAGTTCTTC
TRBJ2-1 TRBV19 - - CASSPRTIYNEQFF TGTGCCAGTTCCCCTCGGACTATCTACAATGAGCAGTTCTTC